Each of the 27 T cell receptor beta chains below was sequenced from the same sample in a study of cytomegalovirus exposure and HLA in healthy donors. Amplification used 60 Vbeta primers and 13 Jbeta primers. Here immunoSEQ multiplex PCR was the method, and the copy in TCRdb shows in-frame clones only, minus some. This repertoire includes under 70,000 clones. The specimen sequenced was PBMCs. These receptors were taken from a woman under 30 in good health and CMV-seronegative.

V usage is TRBV5-1 and J usage is TRBJ2-2, with D perhaps matching TRBD1 (5 bases). V lost 1 base to trimming and J lost 0 bases, with 10 bases between them. Germline V gene lookup returns CDR1 SGHRS and CDR2 YFSETQ. The CDR3 sequence is 16 residues long. The CDR3 DNA is TGCGCCAGCAGCTTGAGGGGCGTCGCGAACACCGGGGAGCTGTTTTTT. Its translation: CASSLRGVANTGELFF.

The rearrangement uses TRBV18 and TRBJ1-1; a weak D match, TRBD1 (5 bases). The V gene's germline CDR1 is KGHSH and CDR2 LQKENI. The CDR3 sequence is 14 residues long. V lost 1 base and J 7 bases, leaving 13 bases between the germline ends. The CDR3 is CASSPQSGGNEAFF. Written as DNA, the CDR3 is TGTGCCAGCTCACCACAATCCGGGGGGAATGAAGCTTTCTTT.

V usage is TRBV6-5 and J usage is TRBJ2-1, with D perhaps TRBD1 (6 bases). V lost 4 bases and J lost 5, with 15 bases in between. The CDR3 runs 15 residues. Germline V gene data show CDR1 as MNHEY and CDR2 as SVGAGI. The CDR3 nucleotides are TGTGCCAGCAGTTGGGTTGGGGGCAGCGACAATGAGCAGTTCTTC. It is translated as CASSWVGGSDNEQFF.

This sequence joins TRBV7-2 and TRBJ1-2; D uncertain. This CDR3 region has 14 residues. V lost 1 base to trimming and J lost 4 bases, with 10 bases between them. Looked up from germline, CDR1 is SGHTA and CDR2 is FQGNSA. In DNA, the CDR3 is TGTGCCAGCAGCTTAGAACTCTCCTCCTATGGCTACACCTTC. Translated: CASSLELSSYGYTF.

J is TRBJ2-3 and V is TRBV4-2; weak D call: TRBD1 (6 bases). Looked up from germline, CDR1 is LGHNA and CDR2 is YNFKEQ. The length of the CDR3 is 17 residues. The V and J ends lost 2 bases and 1 base respectively, with 16 bases between them. CDR3 residues: CASSQPIGQRGTDTQYF. The DNA for the CDR3 is TGTGCCAGCAGCCAACCAATCGGACAGAGAGGCACAGATACGCAGTATTTT.

The V gene is TRBV2, the J gene TRBJ2-7; TRBD1 aligns across 10 bases. The germline V gene encodes CDR1 SNHLY and CDR2 FYNNEI. The junction had 4 bases not matched to a gene; V was cut back by 8 bases and J by 6 bases. The length of the CDR3 is 12 residues. CDR3 in DNA: TGTGCCAGCCGGGACAGGGGCGGCGAGCAGTACTTC. Its translation is CASRDRGGEQYF.

V and J are TRBV11-2 and TRBJ1-6; maybe TRBD1 (5 bases). CDR3 length: 15 amino acids. Germline V gives CDR1 SGHAT, CDR2 FQNNGV. Trimming removed 4 bases from V and 8 bases from J, with 15 bases in between. CDR3 bases: TGTGCCAGCAGCTGGGCCTACGGGGGGGATTCACCCCTCCACTTT. Residues: CASSWAYGGDSPLHF. The full variable domain, with the rest looked up from reference TRBV11-2 and TRBJ1-6, is EAGVAQSPRYKIIEKRQSVAFWCNPISGHATLYWYQQILGQGPKLLIQFQNNGVVDDSQLPKDRFSAERLKGVDSTLKIQPAKLEDSAVYLCASSWAYGGDSPLHFGNGTRLTVT.

The gene calls are TRBV29-1 and TRBJ2-5; a possible D gene is TRBD1 (7 bases). CDR3 length: 16 amino acids. In germline, CDR1 is SQVTM, CDR2 ANQGSEA. Trimming left V 4 bases short and J 5 bases short, with 23 bases between. The CDR3 reads CSVGGLVRGVYETQYF. Written as DNA, the CDR3 is TGCAGCGTTGGCGGTTTGGTCAGGGGGGTGTATGAGACCCAGTACTTC. Looking up the rest from reference TRBV29-1 and TRBJ2-5 gives the full variable domain: SAVISQKPSRDICQRGTSLTIQCQVDSQVTMMFWYRQQPGQSLTLIATANQGSEATYESGFVIDKFPISRPNLTFSTLTVSNMSPEDSSIYLCSVGGLVRGVYETQYFGPGTRLLVL.

V usage is TRBV27 and J usage is TRBJ1-5; TRBD1 is a possible D gene (6 bases). Germline V lookup: CDR1 MNHEY, CDR2 SMNVEV (reference sequence). The CDR3 runs 15 residues. Trimming pared 4 bases from V and 3 bases from J, leaving 13 bases between. CDR3 sequence reads: CASSYQGRFNQPQHF. CDR3 bases: TGTGCCAGCAGTTACCAGGGGCGATTCAATCAGCCCCAGCATTTT.

A word on this clone: The same CDR3 can be traced to other DNA sequences in this sample. The chain carries TRBV30 and TRBJ2-7; D might be TRBD1 (5 bases). Between the trimmed V and J ends, which lost 6 bases and 4 bases, there was a span of 13 bases. This CDR3 has 12 amino acids. Germline assignment: CDR1 GTSNPN and CDR2 SVGIG (reference sequence). The CDR3 spells CACLRGRYEQYF. The CDR3 DNA reads TGTGCCTGCCTAAGGGGAAGGTACGAGCAGTACTTC.

V usage is TRBV5-1 and J usage is TRBJ2-1, with D perhaps matching TRBD2 (5 bases). Trimming took 1 base from V and 5 from J, leaving 10 bases between them. The length of the CDR3 is 14 residues. CDR1 and CDR2 (germline): SGHRS, YFSETQ. The CDR3 sequence is CASSLLANNNEQFF. The CDR3 nucleotides read TGCGCCAGCAGCTTGCTAGCAAACAACAATGAGCAGTTCTTC.

V and J are TRBV11-2 and TRBJ1-1; D not certain. Trimming pared 2 bases from V and 3 bases from J, leaving 10 bases between. The CDR3 runs 14 residues. Germline V gene sequence: CDR1 SGHAT, CDR2 FQNNGV. CDR3 region: CASSLSPLYTEAFF. The CDR3 coding sequence is TGTGCCAGCAGCTTATCCCCACTCTACACTGAAGCTTTCTTT. Complete variable domain (other parts from reference TRBV11-2 and TRBJ1-1): EAGVAQSPRYKIIEKRQSVAFWCNPISGHATLYWYQQILGQGPKLLIQFQNNGVVDDSQLPKDRFSAERLKGVDSTLKIQPAKLEDSAVYLCASSLSPLYTEAFFGQGTRLTVV.

V is TRBV6-5 and J is TRBJ2-7; D is unclear. The V and J ends lost 1 base and 1 base respectively, with 5 bases between them. The germline V gene encodes CDR1 MNHEY and CDR2 SVGAGI. The CDR3 loop spans 13 amino acids. CDR3 sequence: CASSYFQSYEQYF. DNA for the CDR3: TGTGCCAGCAGTTACTTCCAGTCCTACGAGCAGTACTTC.

V gene TRBV2 combines with J gene TRBJ1-2, with no clear D. V lost 4 bases, J lost 7 bases, and 10 bases lay in between. Germline assignment: CDR1 SNHLY and CDR2 FYNNEI. The CDR3 is 12 residues long. The CDR3 reads CASSAGEGGYTF. In DNA, the CDR3 is TGTGCCAGCAGTGCCGGGGAGGGTGGCTACACCTTC.

The chain combines TRBV19 with TRBJ1-1; possible D gene TRBD1, 5 bases. Trimming removed 5 bases at V and 7 bases at J, with 14 bases between. Germline V gene data show CDR1 as LNHDA and CDR2 as SQIVND (reference sequence). This CDR3 is built from 13 residues. The CDR3 DNA reads as TGTGCCAGTAGTTCTCCTAGGACAAATGAAGCTTTCTTT. This codes for CASSSPRTNEAFF.

The V call is TRBV6-5, the J call TRBJ1-1, with D unresolved. The germline CDR1 and CDR2 sequences are MNHEY and SVGAGI. Trimming cost V 0 bases and J 1 base, with 12 bases left between them. The CDR3 has 16 amino acids. The CDR3 sequence: CASSYSPPEANTEAFF. The CDR3 DNA follows: TGTGCCAGCAGTTACTCACCCCCGGAGGCGAACACTGAAGCTTTCTTT.

V usage is TRBV28 and J usage is TRBJ2-5; D remains unclear. This CDR3 contains 12 residues. Germline V gives CDR1 MDHEN, CDR2 SYDVKM. The germline V and J ends were trimmed by 6 bases and 8 bases, with 13 bases remaining between them. CDR3 amino acids: CASREAPRTQYF. The CDR3 nucleotides read TGTGCCAGCAGAGAGGCCCCCCGAACCCAGTACTTC.

This sequence joins TRBV9 and TRBJ1-6, with 7 bases fitting TRBD1. The V segment lost 3 bases and the J segment 8 bases; nucleotides outside the gene matches: 5. The germline V gene encodes CDR1 SGDLS and CDR2 YYNGEE. The CDR3 is 14 amino acids. CDR3 coding DNA: TGTGCCAGCAGCGGCGGGCAGGGGGATTCACCCCTCCACTTT. This translates into CASSGGQGDSPLHF.

The V and J genes are TRBV7-9 and TRBJ2-5; D is undetermined. The CDR3 loop spans 13 amino acids. Between the trimmed V and J ends, which lost 2 bases and 0 bases, there was a span of 4 bases. The germline CDR1 and CDR2 sequences are SEHNR and FQNEAQ (reference sequence). CDR3 amino acids: CASSLHYQETQYF. The CDR3 bases are TGTGCCAGCAGCTTACACTACCAAGAGACCCAGTACTTC.

V usage is TRBV19 and J usage is TRBJ2-7; TRBD1 agrees at 9 bases. V was clipped by 6 bases and J by 6 bases; unmatched bases: 9. The germline V gene has CDR1 LNHDA and CDR2 SQIVND (reference sequence). This CDR3 contains 14 residues. The CDR3 coding sequence is TGTGCCAGTAGGAGGGGGGACAGGGAGGCCGAGCAGTACTTC. Its translation: CASRRGDREAEQYF. Looking up the rest from reference TRBV19 and TRBJ2-7 gives the full variable domain: DGGITQSPKYLFRKEGQNVTLSCEQNLNHDAMYWYRQDPGQGLRLIYYSQIVNDFQKGDIAEGYSVSREKKESFPLTVTSAQKNPTAFYLCASRRGDREAEQYFGPGTRLTVT.

The chain has TRBV6-1 and TRBJ1-1, with 7 nucleotides matching TRBD1. The V gene's germline CDR1 is MNHNS and CDR2 SASEGT. This CDR3 has 16 residues. V lost 4 bases and J lost 0; bases outside the gene matches: 8. Here the CDR3 reads CASSALQGLLNTEAFF. CDR3 DNA sequence: TGTGCCAGCAGTGCTTTACAGGGGCTTCTGAACACTGAAGCTTTCTTT.

CDR3 DNA: TGCGCCAGCAGGGAGAACGAGGAAAAACTGTTTTTT. Translating it yields CASRENEEKLFF. V and J are TRBV5-1 and TRBJ1-4; D uncertain. CDR3 size: 12 residues. Germline lookup yields CDR1 SGHRS and CDR2 YFSETQ. V shed 5 bases and J shed 8 bases, with 10 bases lying between them.

The gene calls are TRBV5-4 and TRBJ1-4; possibly TRBD1 for D (6 bases). Trimming removed 3 bases from V and 3 bases from J, with 12 bases in between. In germline, CDR1 is SGHNT, CDR2 YYREEE (reference sequence). CDR3 length: 15 amino acids. In DNA, the CDR3 is TGTGCCAGCAGCTGGGGGGGGGCAGCTAATGAAAAACTGTTTTTT. As protein: CASSWGGAANEKLFF.

The chain carries TRBV5-1 and TRBJ1-2; the D gene is possibly TRBD1 (6 bases). The CDR3 is made up of 14 amino acids. Trimming left V 3 bases short and J 7 bases short, with 16 bases between. Germline CDR1 is SGHRS and CDR2 is YFSETQ. The CDR3 reads CASSSNTGLGGYTF. The CDR3 nucleotides are TGCGCCAGCAGCTCGAATACAGGGCTTGGTGGCTACACCTTC.

The gene calls are TRBV6-5 and TRBJ1-2; 7 bases line up with TRBD1. Looked up from germline, CDR1 is MNHEY and CDR2 is SVGAGI. V dropped 2 bases and J dropped 4; count of bases not matched to a gene: 4. The CDR3 has 14 residues. In DNA, the CDR3 is TGTGCCAGCAGTTACGGGGGACAGCCCTATGGCTACACCTTC. Encoded protein: CASSYGGQPYGYTF.

V usage is TRBV6-5 and J usage is TRBJ1-2; no reliable D call. CDR3 length equals 14 residues. Trimming removed 7 bases from V and 3 bases from J, with 15 bases in between. Germline V lookup: CDR1 MNHEY, CDR2 SVGAGI. CDR3 nucleotide sequence: TGTGCCAGCACCCGCCGTCAGGTAGACTATGGCTACACCTTC. Its protein is CASTRRQVDYGYTF.

In the case of this clone: The germline gene is not matched at one end of the junction; a read error may be the cause. The chain carries TRBV27 and TRBJ1-2; TRBD1 aligns across 9 bases. Germline V gene data show CDR1 as MNHEY and CDR2 as SMNVEV (reference sequence). The CDR3 extends over 14 amino acids. In DNA, the CDR3 is TGTGTCAGCAGTCGACAGGGGGTTGACTATGGCTACACCTTC. This translates into CVSSRQGVDYGYTF.